What follows are 24 T cell receptor beta chains derived from one specimen sequenced in a study of cytomegalovirus exposure and HLA in healthy donors. Primers included in the PCR were 60 Vbeta and 13 Jbeta primers. Assay used: immunoSEQ multiplex PCR; TCRdb lists only in-frame clones, some missing. The table shows some 180,000 clones, with about 85% occurring only once. Sequencing used PBMCs. The receptor source for this set is a man aged 25 to 40 in good health and CMV-seropositive.

Concerning this clone itself: The sample has other DNA sequences that encode this CDR3 too. The chain couples TRBV6-5 to TRBJ1-1, with 8 bases matching TRBD1. The CDR3 extends over 14 amino acids. The germline gives CDR1 MNHEY, CDR2 SVGAGI. V dropped 6 bases and J dropped 6; count of bases not matched to a gene: 9. CDR3 DNA: TGTGCCAGCAGCTACCGACAGGGGCACCCTGAAGCTTTCTTT. As protein: CASSYRQGHPEAFF.

This clone was detected only once. The V gene is TRBV15, the J gene TRBJ1-2; possible D gene TRBD1, 6 bases. The CDR3 spans 15 residues. V was shortened by 2 bases and J by 0 bases, with 10 bases between the two germline ends. Germline V gene data show CDR1 as LNHNV and CDR2 as YYDKDF (reference sequence). CDR3 bases: TGTGCCACCAGCAGACGGGACACATCTAACTATGGCTACACCTTC. Translating gives CATSRRDTSNYGYTF.

This clone was detected a few times. The chain carries TRBV4-2 and TRBJ2-2, with D maybe TRBD2 (5 bases). The CDR3 extends over 18 amino acids. V lost 0 bases to trimming and J lost 3 bases, with 17 bases between them. From germline, CDR1 is LGHNA and CDR2 YNFKEQ. The CDR3 DNA is TGTGCCAGCAGCCAAGATGATAGGGCTAGCCTTCACACCGGGGAGCTGTTTTTT. It encodes CASSQDDRASLHTGELFF.

The chain recombines TRBV21-1 with TRBJ2-7; TRBD2 reflects the table's D call only, with no check against the DNA. TRBV21-1 is termed a pseudogene. The CDR3 sequence is 17 residues long. The CDR3 sequence: CASSQTSGSSPPYEQYF. The CDR3, as DNA: TGTGCCAGCAGCCAGACTAGCGGGAGTTCCCCTCCCTACGAGCAGTACTTC.

This clone was recorded a few times. The chain has TRBV29-1 and TRBJ1-1, with unresolved D. Germline CDR1 is SQVTM and CDR2 is ANQGSEA. Trimming stripped 1 base from V and 7 bases from J, with 13 bases between. The CDR3 is made up of 13 amino acids. This CDR3 is CSVEVQERFEAFF. In nucleotides, the CDR3 is TGCAGCGTTGAAGTCCAGGAAAGATTTGAAGCTTTCTTT. The complete variable domain, with remaining parts taken from reference TRBV29-1 and TRBJ1-1, reads SAVISQKPSRDICQRGTSLTIQCQVDSQVTMMFWYRQQPGQSLTLIATANQGSEATYESGFVIDKFPISRPNLTFSTLTVSNMSPEDSSIYLCSVEVQERFEAFFGQGTRLTVV.

This chain uses TRBV11-2 with TRBJ2-5, with 9 bases matching TRBD2. In germline, CDR1 is SGHAT, CDR2 FQNNGV. Trimming cost V 3 bases and J 1 base; bases outside gene matches: 6. This CDR3 has 16 residues. The CDR3: CASSFISSGIQETQYF. CDR3 nucleotides: TGTGCCAGCAGCTTTATTTCTAGCGGGATCCAAGAGACCCAGTACTTC.

The chain combines TRBV27 with TRBJ1-3; 7 bases align to TRBD1. The trim removed 6 bases at V and 2 bases at J, leaving 4 bases unmatched. CDR1 is MNHEY and CDR2 is SMNVEV in the germline V gene (reference sequence). This CDR3 is built from 14 residues. The CDR3 DNA is TGTGCCAGCAGGGCGACAGGGACTGGAAACACCATATATTTT. It is translated as CASRATGTGNTIYF.

The chain uses TRBV7-8 and TRBJ2-3, with 13 bases lining up with TRBD2. This CDR3 is built from 14 residues. Losses at the gene ends were 8 bases for V and 3 bases for J; bases not matched to a gene: 2. Germline V gene sequence: CDR1 SGHVS, CDR2 FQNEAQ. The CDR3 region is CASQGLAGTDTQYF. The DNA for the CDR3 is TGTGCCAGCCAGGGACTAGCGGGGACAGATACGCAGTATTTT.

In its sample, this clone was seen once. The chain is built from TRBV19 and TRBJ1-4; 7 positions match TRBD1. Germline CDR1 reads LNHDA; CDR2 reads SQIVND (reference sequence). The junction had 11 bases not matched to a gene; V was cut back by 3 bases and J by 7 bases. The CDR3 has 16 amino acids. The DNA for the CDR3 is TGTGCCAGTAGTATTTGGGACAGTCCAACGAGTGAAAAACTGTTTTTT. Translation gives CASSIWDSPTSEKLFF.

This chain connects TRBV28 to TRBJ2-3; TRBD2 matches 11 bases. The CDR3 covers 16 residues. Trimming at V came to 5 bases and at J to 0 bases, leaving 4 bases not matched to a gene. Germline values: CDR1 MDHEN, CDR2 SYDVKM. CDR3 bases: TGTGCCAGCAGTGGAAGGACTAGCGGGAGCACAGATACGCAGTATTTT. Translated, it gives CASSGRTSGSTDTQYF.

The V and J genes are TRBV2 and TRBJ2-1, with D possibly TRBD2 on 5 matching bases. The V gene's germline CDR1 is SNHLY and CDR2 FYNNEI. Trimming left V 7 bases short and J 3 bases short, with 16 bases between. The CDR3 runs 15 residues. The CDR3 protein is CASTGGPLVYNEQFF. The CDR3 bases are TGTGCCAGCACCGGAGGACCTCTGGTCTACAATGAGCAGTTCTTC.

This chain joins TRBV11-3 and TRBJ1-1; no definite D call. CDR3 length equals 11 residues. Germline V CDR1 and CDR2: SGHNT, YENEEA. V was trimmed by 5 bases and J by 2 bases, leaving 3 bases between them. The CDR3, as DNA: TGTGCCAGCAGCCCAAACACTGAAGCTTTCTTT. Translating it yields CASSPNTEAFF.

This chain uses TRBV2 with TRBJ2-2, with a possible D match to TRBD2 (6 bases). Germline CDR1 is SNHLY and CDR2 is FYNNEI. V dropped 6 bases and J dropped 3 bases, with 14 bases sitting between them. The CDR3 is 15 residues long. The CDR3 DNA sequence: TGTGCCAGCAGCCTGGGGGGACCGGACACCGGGGAGCTGTTTTTT. This translates into CASSLGGPDTGELFF.

This chain joins TRBV6-1 and TRBJ2-1; perhaps TRBD1 as D (6 bases). This CDR3 is built from 16 residues. V was clipped by 1 base and J by 2 bases, with 12 bases between them. Per germline, CDR1 MNHNS and CDR2 SASEGT. The CDR3 protein is CASSEGLQGTYNEQFF. Written as DNA, the CDR3 is TGTGCCAGCAGTGAAGGTCTACAGGGCACCTACAATGAGCAGTTCTTC.

The J gene is TRBJ2-2, the V gene TRBV2; 8 bases fit TRBD2. V dropped 9 bases and J dropped 3; count of bases not matched to a gene: 6. Germline CDR1 reads SNHLY; CDR2 reads FYNNEI. The CDR3 loop spans 14 amino acids. Written as DNA, the CDR3 is TGTGCCAGGGGACTAGGGGGGGACACCGGGGAGCTGTTTTTT. Protein sequence: CARGLGGDTGELFF.

The chain employs TRBV30 and TRBJ2-5; D is possibly TRBD2 (5 bases). The CDR3 is 11 amino acids. CDR1 GTSNPN and CDR2 SVGIG come from the germline V gene (reference sequence). Trimming shortened V by 4 bases and J by 9 bases, and 12 bases separated the two germline ends. For the CDR3, the DNA is TGTGCCTGGACCAAATTGGAGGCCCAGTACTTC. Translated, it gives CAWTKLEAQYF.

The chain is built from TRBV5-1 and TRBJ2-3, with 9 bases identical to TRBD2. This CDR3 has 17 residues. Germline assignment: CDR1 SGHRS and CDR2 YFSETQ. The V segment lost 7 bases and the J segment 0 bases; nucleotides outside the gene matches: 12. CDR3 amino acids: CASRTSSGTSSTDTQYF. Here the CDR3 DNA reads TGCGCCAGCCGGACCTCATCCGGGACTAGCAGCACAGATACGCAGTATTTT.

The genes are TRBV5-1 and TRBJ1-1; TRBD1 agrees at 8 bases. The CDR3 totals 16 residues. Losses at the gene ends were 4 bases for V and 3 bases for J; bases not matched to a gene: 11. The germline V gene has CDR1 SGHRS and CDR2 YFSETQ. In DNA, the CDR3 is TGCGCCAGCAGCGCGGGCCAGGGGGCCAGATACACTGAAGCTTTCTTT. Translated: CASSAGQGARYTEAFF.

The V and J genes are TRBV15 and TRBJ1-1; possibly TRBD1 for D (6 bases). The length of the CDR3 is 13 residues. The V end was cut by 2 bases, the J end by 7 bases, with 11 bases between. The germline V gene encodes CDR1 LNHNV and CDR2 YYDKDF (reference sequence). The CDR3 reads CATSRPRGIEAFF. The CDR3 DNA reads TGTGCCACCAGCAGACCAAGGGGGATTGAAGCTTTCTTT.

The chain employs TRBV4-1 and TRBJ2-3, with 9 bases that match TRBD2. CDR1 MGHRA and CDR2 YSYEKL come from the germline V gene. With 0 bases clipped from V and 4 bases from J, the junction kept 8 bases outside the gene matches. This CDR3 is built from 17 residues. The CDR3 sequence: CASSQDMGLASADTQYF. The CDR3 DNA is TGCGCCAGCAGCCAAGATATGGGACTAGCTTCCGCAGATACGCAGTATTTT.

About this clone itself: A read error may produce the germline difference seen at one junction end. The chain joins TRBV7-9 to TRBJ2-3, with 8 bases that match TRBD2. The CDR3 has 14 residues. Germline CDR1 reads SEHNR; CDR2 reads FQNEAQ (reference sequence). The CDR3 sequence: CSSSGSGRTDTQYF. In nucleotides, the CDR3 is TGTTCCAGCAGCGGCAGCGGGAGAACAGATACGCAGTATTTT.

The chain uses TRBV7-9 and TRBJ2-3; tentative D call: TRBD1 (6 bases). Germline-derived CDR1 and CDR2 are SEHNR and FQNEAQ (reference sequence). The ends were cut back, 1 base at V and 5 bases at J, with 16 bases in the middle. The CDR3 totals 16 residues. The DNA for the CDR3 is TGTGCCAGCAGCTTAGTACAGGGACATCCTATAGATACGCAGTATTTT. Translation gives CASSLVQGHPIDTQYF.

V and J are TRBV7-9 and TRBJ2-5; D is possibly TRBD2 (5 bases). CDR3 size: 15 residues. Germline CDR1 reads SEHNR; CDR2 reads FQNEAQ (reference sequence). The V gene lost 5 bases and the J gene lost 3 bases, with 16 bases spanning the gap. The chain's CDR3 is CASSQGVGGKETQYF. CDR3 coding DNA: TGTGCCAGCAGCCAAGGAGTAGGAGGAAAAGAGACCCAGTACTTC. The full variable domain, its missing parts supplied by reference TRBV7-9 and TRBJ2-5, is DTGVSQNPRHKITKRGQNVTFRCDPISEHNRLYWYRQTLGQGPEFLTYFQNEAQLEKSRLLSDRFSAERPKGSFSTLEIQRTEQGDSAMYLCASSQGVGGKETQYFGPGTRLLVL.

The V and J genes are TRBV10-3 and TRBJ2-7, with 8 bases fitting TRBD2. CDR3 length: 15 amino acids. J lost 5 bases, V lost 6 bases, and 12 bases had no gene match. Per germline, CDR1 ENHRY and CDR2 SYGVKD. The chain's CDR3 is CAIRRSGSGTHEQYF. CDR3 DNA sequence: TGTGCCATCAGACGAAGCGGGAGCGGTACCCACGAGCAGTACTTC.